The clone carrying this T cell receptor (beta chain) has at least ten counts. The data were obtained in a study of T cells in Graves' hyperthyroidism and ophthalmopathy. RNA transcripts yielded amplified TCR beta CDR3 regions. The HTBI primer set served for first-round RT-PCR of the TCR CDR3. TCRdb re-derived calls from the multiplex PCR reads in MiXCR, one entry per CDR3 protein. The sample shows around 610,000 distinct CDR3 sequences, roughly 14% of them seen only once. The CDR3 is made up of 15 amino acids. Looked up from germline, CDR1 is MNHNS and CDR2 is SASEGT. Between the trimmed V and J ends, which lost 6 bases and 2 bases, there was a span of 17 bases.

This clonotype was obtained from a woman aged 40 to 50 with Graves' ophthalmopathy. The rearrangement joins TRBV6-1 to TRBJ2-7; TRBD2 is a possible D gene (6 bases). Input material: blood. CDR3 sequence (DNA): TGTGCCAGCAGAGACGGGGGAGTCGACCCCTACGAGCAGTACTTC. Translation gives CASRDGGVDPYEQYF.